This T cell receptor (beta chain) was captured in a study of blood T cell repertoires in COVID-19. As for the study in general: Samples of COVID-19 (acute and convalescent) were obtained from the United States, Italy and Spain. Nucleic acid was either cDNA or gDNA, and it came from T cells, B-cell-depleted T cells, or PBMCs.

The data were produced by immunoSEQ multiplex PCR, yet TCRdb's version contains in-frame clones alone and is incomplete. The repertoire holds hundreds of thousands of clones, with around 80% as singletons. CDR3 length: 12 amino acids. CDR1 and CDR2 from the germline V gene are MDHEN and SYDVKM. The junction had 7 bases not matched to a gene; V was cut back by 10 bases and J by 5 bases. The V call is TRBV28, the J call TRBJ1-2; TRBD1 matches at 7 bases. The sequence derives from a woman in her fifties or sixties with acute or convalescent COVID-19. Sequencing input: peripheral blood. The CDR3 is CAIATGRYGYTF. The CDR3 DNA reads TGTGCCATCGCGACAGGGAGGTATGGCTACACCTTC.